This T cell receptor beta chain was identified during a study of blood T cells in healthy people across ages. General observations from the study: Significant beta diversity loss was already apparent by age approximately 37, declining roughly linearly.

Combining a sample-barcoded 5' primer with a J-beta primer mix, a second PCR ran for about 7 to 12 cycles. TCRdb passed the 5' RACE reads through MiXCR, listing each CDR3 protein once. The sample contains 1.5 million to 2 million distinct CDR3 sequences, around half of which appear only once. This clonotype was detected only a few times. Its antigen is unidentified. This clonotype was sampled from a middle-aged woman in good health. Material for sequencing was blood.

CDR3 region: CASSYKLAGYTDTQYF. Here the CDR3 DNA reads TGTGCCAGCAGTTACAAACTAGCGGGGTACACAGATACGCAGTATTTT. The V gene is TRBV6-6, the J gene TRBJ2-3, with TRBD2 identical over 10 bases. J lost 2 bases, V lost 2 bases, and 4 bases had no gene match. The CDR3 contains 16 residues. Germline V CDR1 and CDR2: MNHNY, SVGAGI (reference sequence).